Shown below are 17 T cell receptor beta chains from a single sample sequenced in a study of neoadjuvant anti-PD-1 for oral cavity cancer. Here immunoSEQ multiplex PCR was the method, and the copy in TCRdb shows in-frame clones only, minus some. The sample includes just over 7,000 clones, just over 75% seen only once; the top ten take around 3.4%. The sample was PBMCs, taken before nivolumab (anti-PD-1) treatment. The origin of the receptors is a person aged 40 to 85 with oral cavity squamous cell carcinoma.

V is TRBV7-2 and J is TRBJ2-3; 10 bases fit TRBD2. The germline V gene encodes CDR1 SGHTA and CDR2 FQGNSA. CDR3 length: 16 residues. V was pared by 5 bases and J by 0 bases, with 5 bases of the junction left unmatched. CDR3 nucleotides: TGTGCCAGCAGCACGAGGACTAGCGGAAGCACAGATACGCAGTATTTT. Residues: CASSTRTSGSTDTQYF.

The rearrangement uses TRBV9 and TRBJ2-1; 12 nucleotides agree with TRBD1. The CDR3 has 16 amino acids. Trimming at V came to 5 bases and at J to 5 bases, leaving 8 bases not matched to a gene. The V gene's germline CDR1 is SGDLS and CDR2 YYNGEE. The CDR3, as DNA: TGTGCCAGCAGGAGGGGGACAGGGGGCCTTGACAATGAGCAGTTCTTC. It translates to CASRRGTGGLDNEQFF.

The chain uses TRBV4-1 and TRBJ1-4; unclear D gene. Trimming removed 5 bases from V and 2 bases from J, with 9 bases in between. There are 14 residues in the CDR3. In germline, CDR1 is MGHRA, CDR2 YSYEKL. This chain's CDR3 is CASSTGSTNEKLFF. CDR3 bases: TGCGCCAGCAGCACCGGTTCTACTAATGAAAAACTGTTTTTT.

The chain joins TRBV4-1 to TRBJ2-7; TRBD1 is a possible D gene (6 bases). CDR1 MGHRA and CDR2 YSYEKL come from the germline V gene. The CDR3 length is 15 residues. V was shortened by 3 bases and J by 2 bases, with 14 bases between the two germline ends. Here the CDR3 reads CASSQTWGQTYEQYF. For the CDR3, the DNA is TGCGCCAGCAGCCAGACGTGGGGGCAAACCTACGAGCAGTACTTC.

J is TRBJ2-7 and V is TRBV6-5, with 9 bases fitting TRBD1. Trimming cost V 6 bases and J 5 bases; bases outside gene matches: 8. The CDR3 has 14 amino acids. In germline, CDR1 is MNHEY, CDR2 SVGAGI. The DNA of the CDR3 is TGTGCCAGCAGATCCCGGGACAGGGTCCACGAGCAGTACTTC. Protein sequence: CASRSRDRVHEQYF.

The chain is built from TRBV4-2 and TRBJ2-4; 10 bases are a match to TRBD1. The CDR3 consists of 15 residues. The germline V gene has CDR1 LGHNA and CDR2 YNFKEQ. The ends lost 1 base at V and 7 bases at J; junction bases unmatched: 4. The CDR3 nucleotides read TGTGCCAGCAGCCAAGGGGGACAGGGGCCGAACATTCAGTACTTC. Amino acids: CASSQGGQGPNIQYF.

V and J are TRBV7-9 and TRBJ2-5; 8 nucleotides line up with TRBD1. Germline lookup yields CDR1 SEHNR and CDR2 FQNEAQ (reference sequence). This CDR3 spans 15 amino acids. V was pared by 5 bases and J by 3 bases, with 8 bases of the junction left unmatched. The CDR3 DNA follows: TGTGCCAGCAGCCACAGACAGGGGCGAGAAGAGACCCAGTACTTC. Its protein product is CASSHRQGREETQYF. Using reference TRBV7-9 and TRBJ2-5 for the parts outside the CDR3, the full variable domain is DTGVSQNPRHKITKRGQNVTFRCDPISEHNRLYWYRQTLGQGPEFLTYFQNEAQLEKSRLLSDRFSAERPKGSFSTLEIQRTEQGDSAMYLCASSHRQGREETQYFGPGTRLLVL.

V usage is TRBV2 and J usage is TRBJ1-5; D not certain. The CDR3 spans 14 residues. V lost 4 bases and J lost 2, with 9 bases in between. The germline CDR1 and CDR2 sequences are SNHLY and FYNNEI. Here the CDR3 DNA reads TGTGCCAGCAGTGTTCGGGCGGGCAATCAGCCCCAGCATTTT. Amino acid sequence: CASSVRAGNQPQHF.

Only a few counts were recorded for this clone. V usage is TRBV5-1 and J usage is TRBJ1-1; the D gene is possibly TRBD1 (5 bases). CDR3 length equals 14 residues. The ends were cut back, 1 base at V and 1 base at J, with 8 bases in the middle. The germline V gene encodes CDR1 SGHRS and CDR2 YFSETQ. The DNA for the CDR3 is TGCGCCAGCAGCTTGAGACAGTCGAACACTGAAGCTTTCTTT. This encodes CASSLRQSNTEAFF.

The J gene is TRBJ2-2, the V gene TRBV6-4, with TRBD1 identical over 11 bases. Looked up from germline, CDR1 is MRHNA and CDR2 is SNTAGT. The CDR3 consists of 14 residues. V lost 2 bases and J lost 7; bases outside the gene matches: 0. This CDR3 is CASSDGTGGGELFF. CDR3 DNA sequence: TGTGCCAGCAGTGACGGGACAGGGGGCGGGGAGCTGTTTTTT.

The chain combines TRBV7-8 with TRBJ2-1; 10 bases match TRBD2. The CDR3 totals 14 residues. Germline assignment: CDR1 SGHVS and CDR2 FQNEAQ. Unmatched junction bases numbered 6, after V lost 3 bases and J lost 10 bases. The CDR3, as DNA: TGTGCCAGCAGCTTGAGCGGGGGGGCATGGGAGCAGTTCTTC. Protein: CASSLSGGAWEQFF.

V usage is TRBV28 and J usage is TRBJ2-5; D gene uncertain. The CDR3 contains 12 residues. V was shortened by 9 bases and J by 7 bases, with 15 bases between the two germline ends. Germline CDR1 is MDHEN and CDR2 is SYDVKM. The CDR3 DNA reads TGTGCCAGTCTTCGGGTTGACGGGACCCAGTACTTC. Encoded protein: CASLRVDGTQYF. The variable domain in full, with the rest retrieved from reference TRBV28 and TRBJ2-5, is DVKVTQSSRYLVKRTGEKVFLECVQDMDHENMFWYRQDPGLGLRLIYFSYDVKMKEKGDIPEGYSVSREKKERFSLILESASTNQTSMYLCASLRVDGTQYFGPGTRLLVL.

This clone has just a few counts. The chain recombines TRBV7-2 with TRBJ2-1; 9 bases are shared with TRBD1. Germline CDR1 reads SGHTA; CDR2 reads FQGNSA. V was pared by 1 base and J by 7 bases, with 2 bases of the junction left unmatched. This CDR3 has 14 amino acids. CDR3 DNA: TGTGCCAGCAGCTTAGAACAGGGGGCGAATGAGCAGTTCTTC. It encodes CASSLEQGANEQFF.

This sequence joins TRBV19 and TRBJ1-5, with 8 bases lining up with TRBD1. Germline trimming cut 1 base from V and 7 bases from J; bases unmatched to any gene: 6. This CDR3 is 15 amino acids long. Germline V gives CDR1 LNHDA, CDR2 SQIVND (reference sequence). The CDR3 nucleotides read TGTGCCAGTAGTATAGGACAGGGGTTTTTCCAGCCCCAGCATTTT. Translated: CASSIGQGFFQPQHF.

This clone was counted once. This sequence joins TRBV7-2 and TRBJ2-4; 10 nucleotides match TRBD1. Germline loops: CDR1 SGHTA, CDR2 FQGNSA. This CDR3 has 16 residues. Trimming at V came to 4 bases and at J to 6 bases, leaving 9 bases not matched to a gene. The chain's CDR3 is CASSSRQGAGVNIQYF. The CDR3 region has the DNA TGTGCCAGCAGCTCAAGACAGGGGGCCGGAGTAAACATTCAGTACTTC.

The chain employs TRBV7-8 and TRBJ2-1, with D possibly TRBD2 on 6 matching bases. Trimming removed 1 base at V and 6 bases at J, with 10 bases between. CDR1 and CDR2 (germline): SGHVS, FQNEAQ. The CDR3 runs to 14 residues. The CDR3, as DNA: TGTGCCAGCAGCTTAGGGGCGGGGCCCAATGAGCAGTTCTTC. Protein: CASSLGAGPNEQFF. The complete variable domain, with remaining parts taken from reference TRBV7-8 and TRBJ2-1, reads GAGVSQSPRYKVAKRGQDVALRCDPISGHVSLFWYQQALGQGPEFLTYFQNEAQLDKSGLPSDRFFAERPEGSVSTLKIQRTQQEDSAVYLCASSLGAGPNEQFFGPGTRLTVL.

The rearrangement links TRBV11-2 to TRBJ2-7; D perhaps matches TRBD2 (6 bases). The germline V gene has CDR1 SGHAT and CDR2 FQNNGV. With 5 bases removed from V and 7 bases from J, the gap between germline ends came to 15 bases. This CDR3 contains 13 residues. The CDR3 spells CASSTGTPWEQYF. The CDR3 DNA reads TGTGCCAGCAGCACGGGGACTCCCTGGGAGCAGTACTTC.